This TCR beta chain was recorded in a study of cytomegalovirus exposure and HLA in healthy donors. General study results and limits: Association of 16,951 TCR beta sequences with HLA alleles was found at 0.05 false discovery rate in a later analysis.

About this clone: Its antigen is as yet unknown.

From germline, CDR1 is SGHKS and CDR2 YYEKEE (reference sequence). The CDR3 has 16 residues. Amplification used 60 Vbeta primers and 13 Jbeta primers. Produced via immunoSEQ multiplex PCR; TCRdb's table is partial and in-frame only. The sample shows roughly 180,000 clones, 80% of them seen only once. The sequencing input was PBMCs. J is TRBJ2-5 and V is TRBV5-5, with TRBD2 as a possible D gene (6 bases). The closer fit of TRBJ2-7 to the DNA end suggests the J call may be wrong. The TCR originated in a woman in her forties or fifties in good health and CMV-seropositive. In DNA, the CDR3 is TGTGCCAGCAGCTTCTTTGGCGGACGGGGGAACTACGAGCAGTACTTC. Amino acid sequence: CASSFFGGRGNYEQYF.